Listed below are T cell receptor beta chains from one sample, sequenced in a study of cytomegalovirus exposure and HLA in healthy donors. Generated by immunoSEQ multiplex PCR, the TCRdb table keeps only in-frame clones and is missing some. The repertoire has around 130,000 clones, around 75% of them found once; the top ten carry 1.5% to 2%. Sequenced: PBMCs. These receptors were collected from a woman in her 30s in good health and CMV-seronegative. Each CDR3 is given with its conserved first and last residue. D genes are given only for firm matches. Rows may omit the clone size; those that give it use once, few, many or a size class.

cdr3_length d_call j_call v_call clone_size cdr3_nt cdr3_aa
16 NA TRBJ2-5 TRBV7-9 NA TGTGCCAGCAGCTTACTGGGGGGTAAGGCCCAAGAGACCCAGTACTTC CASSLLGGKAQETQYF
15 NA TRBJ2-7 TRBV13 once TGTGCCAGCAGCTTCGGCAGGGAACTCTACTACGAGCAGTACTTC CASSFGRELYYEQYF
16 TRBD1 TRBJ1-1 TRBV10-3 few TGTGCCATCAGTGCTTATAGGACAGGAGAGAACACTGAAGCTTTCTTT CAISAYRTGENTEAFF
12 NA TRBJ1-2 TRBV2 NA TGTGCCAGCAGGCCCGATCTAGTTGGCTACACCTTC CASRPDLVGYTF
12 NA TRBJ2-5 TRBV9 NA TGTGCCAGCAGCGTCAGGGGAGAGACCCAGTACTTC CASSVRGETQYF
13 TRBD1 TRBJ2-7 TRBV19 NA TGTGCCAGTAGTCGAGACAGGGGGCACGAGCAGTACTTC CASSRDRGHEQYF
15 TRBD1 TRBJ2-1 TRBV5-1 NA TGCGCCAGCAGCTTGGAATCAGGGGGAAACAATGAGCAGTTCTTC CASSLESGGNNEQFF
14 NA TRBJ2-7 TRBV6-6 NA TGTGCCAGCAGTTCCGCCCGGGGAGGTAATGAGCAGTACTTC CASSSARGGNEQYF
12 NA TRBJ1-6 TRBV6-6 NA TGTGCCAGCAGGAGTTCCACCGGTCCCCTCCACTTT CASRSSTGPLHF
16 NA TRBJ2-2 TRBV9 once TGTGCCAGCAGCCCTACCGGGACAATCATCACCGGGGAGCTGTTTTTT CASSPTGTIITGELFF
15 TRBD2 TRBJ2-1 TRBV27 NA TGTGCCAGCAGTCAGGGACTATCGCCTTGGGATGAGCAGTTCTTC CASSQGLSPWDEQFF
14 TRBD2 TRBJ2-5 TRBV6-1 NA TGTGCCAGCAGATCAGGACTAGCGGGAGAGACCCAGTACTTC CASRSGLAGETQYF
12 NA TRBJ1-2 TRBV6-5 NA TGTGCCAGCAGGGTAACAGGGAACGGCTACACCTTC CASRVTGNGYTF
14 NA TRBJ2-1 TRBV30 few TGTGCCTGGAGTTCCCGGGGACTGTGGAATGAGCAGTTCTTC CAWSSRGLWNEQFF
15 NA TRBJ2-1 TRBV14 NA TGTGCCAGCAGCCACCGGACATCCCCTTATAGAGAGCAGTTCTTC CASSHRTSPYREQFF
15 NA TRBJ2-1 TRBV18 NA TGTGCCAGCTCACAGGAGGGTAGCTCCTACAATGAGCAGTTCTTC CASSQEGSSYNEQFF
15 NA TRBJ2-3 TRBV7-2 NA TGTGCCAGCAGCTTAAAGACTACTGGCACAGATACGCAGTATTTT CASSLKTTGTDTQYF
15 NA TRBJ1-1 TRBV6-5 NA TGTGCCAGCAGACCTGCTGGCTCCATGAACACTGAAGCTTTCTTT CASRPAGSMNTEAFF
15 NA TRBJ2-3 TRBV5-1 NA TGCGCCAGCAGCTCCAGGGGTGGGACCACAGATACGCAGTATTTT CASSSRGGTTDTQYF
14 NA TRBJ1-6 TRBV2 NA TGTGCCAGCGCAGTCAGCTCCTATAATTCACCCCTCCACTTT CASAVSSYNSPLHF
15 NA TRBJ2-1 TRBV7-3 NA TGTGCCAGCAGCTTAACTGGTACGGGGTCGGATGAGCAGTTCTTC CASSLTGTGSDEQFF
13 TRBD1 TRBJ2-1 TRBV18 few TGTGCCAGCTCACCGGGACAGCGGAATGAGCAGTTCTTC CASSPGQRNEQFF
17 TRBD1 TRBJ2-4 TRBV19 few TGTGCCAGTAGCGCTGCCGGACAGGGTCTTGCCAAAAACATTCAGTACTTC CASSAAGQGLAKNIQYF
12 NA TRBJ2-7 TRBV27 NA TGTGCCAGCAGAACTTCGGGTGACGAGCAGTACTTC CASRTSGDEQYF
13 NA TRBJ1-2 TRBV28 NA TGTGCCAGCAATCTGGGGGCGGAGTATGGCTACACCTTC CASNLGAEYGYTF
14 TRBD1 TRBJ1-2 TRBV5-1 NA TGCGCCAGCAGCTTGGAAGGCAGGGGGCATGGCTACACCTTC CASSLEGRGHGYTF
13 NA TRBJ1-6 TRBV2 few TGTGCCAGCAGCATGGGAGGGAATTCACCCCTCCACTTT CASSMGGNSPLHF
16 NA TRBJ1-6 TRBV5-4 few TGTGCCAGCAGCCCGGGACTCCTCCGAGGGAATTCACCCCTCCACTTT CASSPGLLRGNSPLHF
16 NA TRBJ2-7 TRBV21-1 NA TGTGCCAGCAGCAAAGGAGGGGGTCATATCTCCTACGAGCAGTACTTC CASSKGGGHISYEQYF
15 NA TRBJ2-6 TRBV6-6 few TGTGCCAGCAGGCCTGAGGGTGCTGGGGCCAACGTCCTGACTTTC CASRPEGAGANVLTF
11 NA TRBJ2-5 TRBV2 NA TGTGCCAGCAATAGCAAAGAGACCCAGTACTTC CASNSKETQYF
13 NA TRBJ2-7 TRBV27 NA TGTGCCAGTAAGGGCCAGGGGGGTTACGAGCAGTACTTC CASKGQGGYEQYF
14 TRBD2 TRBJ2-7 TRBV5-4 few TGTGCCAGCAGCCCGGGACTAGCTCCCTACGAGCAGTACTTC CASSPGLAPYEQYF
14 NA TRBJ2-5 TRBV5-4 NA TGTGCCAGCAGCTTGGGGACAGTCCAAGAGACCCAGTACTTC CASSLGTVQETQYF
14 TRBD1 TRBJ1-2 TRBV2 NA TGTGCCAGCACTAGACAGGGCTTGGACTATGGCTACACCTTC CASTRQGLDYGYTF
14 NA TRBJ2-1 TRBV6-5 NA TGTGCCAGCAGCGTGGACAGTTCCTACAATGAGCAGTTCTTC CASSVDSSYNEQFF
17 NA TRBJ1-1 TRBV12-5 NA TGTGCTAGTGGTTTCGAATCTTGGGGGCAACTCGGCACTGAAGCTTTCTTT CASGFESWGQLGTEAFF
15 NA TRBJ2-5 TRBV2 NA TGTGCCAGCAGTGACCGGGGGAGGACCGGGGAGACCCAGTACTTC CASSDRGRTGETQYF
11 TRBD1 TRBJ2-7 TRBV20-1 NA TGCAGTGCCGACAGGGTCCACGAGCAGTACTTC CSADRVHEQYF
14 NA TRBJ2-5 TRBV5-8 NA TGTGCCAGCAGCTTGGTGAGGAGATTTGGGACCCAGTACTTC CASSLVRRFGTQYF
14 NA TRBJ1-3 TRBV7-3 NA TGTGCCAGCAGCCCCCAGAACTCTGGAAACACCATATATTTT CASSPQNSGNTIYF
16 TRBD1 TRBJ2-4 TRBV28 once TGTGCCAGCAGTTCAACAGGGGAGCTAGCCAAAAACATTCAGTACTTC CASSSTGELAKNIQYF
13 NA TRBJ1-5 TRBV6-5 NA TGTGCCAGCGGCGACAGGAGCAATCAGCCCCAGCATTTT CASGDRSNQPQHF
16 TRBD1 TRBJ1-3 TRBV6-5 NA TGTGCCAGCAGTTACTCGAGGGACAGGACTGGAAACACCATATATTTT CASSYSRDRTGNTIYF
15 TRBD1 TRBJ1-4 TRBV18 NA TGTGCCAGCTCACCACCGATGGGACAGAATGAAAAACTGTTTTTT CASSPPMGQNEKLFF
13 NA TRBJ2-5 TRBV4-2 few TGTGCCAGCAGCCAACTCGGGGTGGAGACCCAGTACTTC CASSQLGVETQYF
15 TRBD2 TRBJ2-1 TRBV7-3 NA TGTGCCAGCAGCCCCCAGCGGGGAATTTACAATGAGCAGTTCTTC CASSPQRGIYNEQFF
16 TRBD2 TRBJ2-1 TRBV23-1 NA TGCGCCAGCAGCCAGCGGGGCGGGGCGACCTACAATGAGCAGTTCTTC CASSQRGGATYNEQFF
15 TRBD2 TRBJ2-5 TRBV5-4 NA TGTGCCAGCAGCCCCGGGACTATCTCCCAAGAGACCCAGTACTTC CASSPGTISQETQYF
15 TRBD1 TRBJ1-3 TRBV5-5 NA TGTGCCAGCAGCCATGGACAGGGGGTTGGGGACACCATATATTTT CASSHGQGVGDTIYF
15 TRBD2 TRBJ2-3 TRBV19 NA TGTGCCAGTAGCGAAGACGGGGGGGGCACAGATACGCAGTATTTT CASSEDGGGTDTQYF
14 TRBD1 TRBJ2-5 TRBV5-1 few TGCGCCAGCAGCACGGGACAGCCCCCGGAGACCCAGTACTTC CASSTGQPPETQYF
16 TRBD2 TRBJ2-3 TRBV7-3 NA TGTGCCAGCACTTCCGTCGGGGGGGCCGTCGGAGATACGCAGTATTTT CASTSVGGAVGDTQYF
16 TRBD1 TRBJ2-5 TRBV5-4 once TGTGCCAGCAGCTTGGAAGTTGGACAGGGTGGGGAGACCCAGTACTTC CASSLEVGQGGETQYF
14 NA TRBJ1-2 TRBV10-3 NA TGTGCCATCACCCCCGGGATAGCTAACTATGGCTACACCTTC CAITPGIANYGYTF
13 NA TRBJ2-3 TRBV7-9 NA TGTGCCAGCGGGCTAGCCCTCACAGATACGCAGTATTTT CASGLALTDTQYF
11 TRBD1 TRBJ1-5 TRBV6-6 NA TGTGCCAGCAGTCTAGACAGGGCCTGGCATTTT CASSLDRAWHF
12 TRBD1 TRBJ1-2 TRBV5-1 NA TGTGCCAGCAGCTTGGGACAGGGTGGCTACACCTTC CASSLGQGGYTF
13 NA TRBJ1-6 TRBV19 NA TGTGCCAGTAACAGGGACTATAATTCACCCCTCCACTTT CASNRDYNSPLHF